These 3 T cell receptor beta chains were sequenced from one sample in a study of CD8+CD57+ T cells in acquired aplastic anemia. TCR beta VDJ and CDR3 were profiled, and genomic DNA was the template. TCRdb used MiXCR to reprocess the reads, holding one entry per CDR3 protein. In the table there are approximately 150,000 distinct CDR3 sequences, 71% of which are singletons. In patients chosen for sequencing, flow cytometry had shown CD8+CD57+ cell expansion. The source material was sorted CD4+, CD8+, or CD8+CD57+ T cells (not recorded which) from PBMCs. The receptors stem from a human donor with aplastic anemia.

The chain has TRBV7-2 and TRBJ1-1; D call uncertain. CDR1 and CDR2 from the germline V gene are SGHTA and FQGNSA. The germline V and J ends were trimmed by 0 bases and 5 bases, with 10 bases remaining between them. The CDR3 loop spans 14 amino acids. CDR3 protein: CASSLAGQRTEAFF. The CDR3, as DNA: TGTGCCAGCAGCTTAGCTGGCCAACGGACTGAAGCTTTCTTT.

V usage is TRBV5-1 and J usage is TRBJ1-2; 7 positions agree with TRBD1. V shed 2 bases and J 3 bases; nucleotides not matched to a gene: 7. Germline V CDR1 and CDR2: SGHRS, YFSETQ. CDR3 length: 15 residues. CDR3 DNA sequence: TGCGCCAGCAGCTTCGACAGGGTTACCCACTATGGCTACACCTTC. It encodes CASSFDRVTHYGYTF.

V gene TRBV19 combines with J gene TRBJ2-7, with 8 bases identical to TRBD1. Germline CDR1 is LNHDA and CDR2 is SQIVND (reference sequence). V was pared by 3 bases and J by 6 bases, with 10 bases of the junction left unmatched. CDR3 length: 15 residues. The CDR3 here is CASSIETGVFSEQYF. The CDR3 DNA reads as TGTGCCAGTAGTATTGAGACAGGGGTTTTCTCCGAGCAGTACTTC.